This entry lists 32 T cell receptor beta chains sequenced from one sample in a study of blood T cells in healthy people across ages. For the second PCR, which ran for 7 to 11 cycles, a sample-barcoded 5' primer and a J-beta primer mix were used. Using its own MiXCR run on the 5' RACE reads, TCRdb lists one record per CDR3 protein. This repertoire shows 350,000 to 450,000 distinct CDR3 sequences, 52% found once; its top ten account for 45% to 65%. The sequenced material came from blood. These receptor sequences come from a man in his 60s in good health.

The chain is built from TRBV20-1 and TRBJ2-1; 12 positions agree with TRBD2. Germline values: CDR1 DFQATT, CDR2 SNEGSKA (reference sequence). The trim removed 6 bases at V and 5 bases at J, leaving 8 bases unmatched. The CDR3 consists of 15 residues. In DNA, the CDR3 is TGCAGTGCCGGAAGAGGACTAGCGGGACACAATGAGCAGTTCTTC. Amino acid sequence: CSAGRGLAGHNEQFF.

The chain couples TRBV7-6 to TRBJ1-1; no firm D call. V lost 1 base and J lost 3, with 3 bases in between. Germline loops: CDR1 SGHVS, CDR2 FNYEAQ. This CDR3 comprises 12 residues. DNA of the CDR3: TGTGCCAGCAGCTTAGGGTACACTGAAGCTTTCTTT. Residues: CASSLGYTEAFF. Full variable domain (remainder filled in from reference TRBV7-6 and TRBJ1-1): GAGVSQSPRYKVTKRGQDVALRCDPISGHVSLYWYRQALGQGPEFLTYFNYEAQQDKSGLPNDRFSAERPEGSISTLTIQRTEQRDSAMYRCASSLGYTEAFFGQGTRLTVV.

J is TRBJ2-7 and V is TRBV7-2; 7 bases fit TRBD2. The V segment lost 5 bases and the J segment 2 bases; nucleotides outside the gene matches: 6. This CDR3 contains 14 residues. CDR1 SGHTA and CDR2 FQGNSA come from the germline V gene. This CDR3 is CASSRQTSPYEQYF. Written as DNA, the CDR3 is TGTGCCAGCAGCCGGCAGACTAGCCCCTACGAGCAGTACTTC.

V is TRBV6-2 or TRBV6-3 and J is TRBJ2-7, with a weak D call TRBD2 (5 bases). Deletions cut 2 bases from V and 3 bases from J, with 8 bases between. The germline V gene has CDR1 MNHEY and CDR2 SVGEGT. There are 13 residues in the CDR3. CDR3 in DNA: TGTGCCAGCAGTTACCCGAGGGTCTACGAGCAGTACTTC. Translating gives CASSYPRVYEQYF.

This clonotype was recorded a few times. V is TRBV7-2 and J is TRBJ2-5; D may be TRBD2 (5 bases). The length of the CDR3 is 14 residues. Trimming pared 5 bases from V and 5 bases from J, leaving 15 bases between. Germline loops: CDR1 SGHTA, CDR2 FQGNSA. CDR3 in amino acids: CASSTGGTRETQYF. The CDR3 DNA reads as TGTGCCAGCAGCACCGGAGGCACCCGTGAGACCCAGTACTTC.

The chain links TRBV28 to TRBJ2-7; no firm D call. Germline CDR1 is MDHEN and CDR2 is SYDVKM. V was trimmed by 6 bases and J by 0 bases, leaving 15 bases between them. The CDR3 loop spans 15 amino acids. The CDR3 sequence: CASSLPESNSYEQYF. The CDR3 nucleotides read TGTGCCAGCAGCCTCCCCGAGTCTAACTCCTACGAGCAGTACTTC.

This chain joins TRBV3-1 and TRBJ2-5; D gene unclear. Trimming took 4 bases from V and 2 from J, leaving 14 bases between them. CDR3 length: 15 residues. Germline CDR1 reads LGHDT; CDR2 reads YNNKEL (reference sequence). The CDR3 nucleotides are TGTGCCAGCAGCCTTCGGACCGTAGGGCAAGAGACCCAGTACTTC. Its protein product is CASSLRTVGQETQYF.

This rearrangement joins TRBV9 to TRBJ2-7; 10 nucleotides match TRBD2. With V trimmed by 0 bases and J by 7 bases, 10 bases remained unmatched. Germline V gene lookup returns CDR1 SGDLS and CDR2 YYNGEE. This CDR3 contains 16 residues. The CDR3 protein is CASSVVPLAGVSEQYF. Written as DNA, the CDR3 is TGTGCCAGCAGCGTAGTCCCTCTAGCGGGAGTCAGTGAGCAGTACTTC.

The chain uses TRBV2 and TRBJ1-2, with D perhaps matching TRBD1 (6 bases). V lost 5 bases and J 3 bases, leaving 13 bases between the germline ends. Germline lookup yields CDR1 SNHLY and CDR2 FYNNEI. The CDR3 has 14 amino acids. In DNA, the CDR3 is TGTGCCAGCAGTCAGAGGGGGTCCGACTATGGCTACACCTTC. Translating it yields CASSQRGSDYGYTF. The entire variable domain, with the rest obtained from reference TRBV2 and TRBJ1-2, is as follows: EPEVTQTPSHQVTQMGQEVILRCVPISNHLYFYWYRQILGQKVEFLVSFYNNEISEKSEIFDDQFSVERPDGSNFTLKIRSTKLEDSAMYFCASSQRGSDYGYTFGSGTRLTVV.

The chain employs TRBV10-3 and TRBJ2-1, with D possibly being TRBD2 (6 bases). The CDR3 has 15 residues. The germline V gene has CDR1 ENHRY and CDR2 SYGVKD. The germline V and J ends were trimmed by 5 bases and 0 bases, with 11 bases remaining between them. In DNA, the CDR3 is TGTGCCATCAGTACTAGCCAGAGCTCCTACAATGAGCAGTTCTTC. Translation: CAISTSQSSYNEQFF.

This clonotype was observed a handful of times. The genes are TRBV2 and TRBJ1-1; 10 nucleotides agree with TRBD1. The CDR3 runs to 14 residues. Germline trimming cut 6 bases from V and 5 bases from J; bases unmatched to any gene: 6. From germline, CDR1 is SNHLY and CDR2 FYNNEI. The CDR3 loop is CASRTRTGGTEAFF. In DNA form, the CDR3 reads TGTGCCAGCAGAACCCGGACAGGGGGAACTGAAGCTTTCTTT.

This chain connects TRBV6-2 or TRBV6-3 to TRBJ2-7, with 13 bases aligning to TRBD2. Germline CDR1 and CDR2: MNHEY and SVGEGT. The CDR3 length is 17 residues. Trimming removed 9 bases from V and 10 bases from J; junction bases left unmatched: 21. The CDR3 spells CARAGTSGKGAKNIQYF. Here the CDR3 DNA reads TGTGCCAGGGCCGGGACTAGCGGGAAGGGGGCCAAAAACATCCAGTACTTC.

This clonotype has only a few counts. The chain uses TRBV6-1 and TRBJ2-7, with a possible D match to TRBD2 (6 bases). Trimming left V 6 bases short and J 2 bases short, with 17 bases between. The CDR3 length is 15 residues. Germline V CDR1 and CDR2: MNHNS, SASEGT. The DNA for the CDR3 is TGTGCCAGCAGGGCTGCCGGGACTGGGACCTACGAGCAGTACTTC. Its translation: CASRAAGTGTYEQYF.

This clonotype was seen only a few times. This rearrangement joins TRBV14 to TRBJ1-2, with 7 bases matching TRBD1. CDR1 and CDR2 (germline): SGHDN, FVKESK. There are 14 residues in the CDR3. Unmatched junction bases numbered 7, after V lost 5 bases and J lost 4 bases. The CDR3 DNA is TGTGCCAGCAGCTCAAGACAGGGAGGCTATGGCTACACCTTC. This encodes CASSSRQGGYGYTF.

The J gene is TRBJ1-6, the V gene TRBV7-2, with 8 bases aligning to TRBD1. CDR3 length: 17 residues. The germline V gene encodes CDR1 SGHTA and CDR2 FQGNSA. V trimming: 6 bases; J trimming: 3 bases; junction bases outside the gene matches: 10. The CDR3 here is CASSQVQGGFYNSPLHF. The CDR3 DNA sequence: TGTGCCAGCAGTCAAGTACAGGGGGGATTCTATAATTCACCCCTCCACTTT.

In this sample, this clonotype turned up many times. The J gene is TRBJ2-5, the V gene TRBV7-3, with 7 bases matching TRBD2. Losses at the gene ends were 5 bases for V and 5 bases for J; bases not matched to a gene: 5. The CDR3 consists of 13 residues. Germline CDR1 and CDR2: SGHTA and FQGTGA. CDR3 region: CASSGREGETQYF. The CDR3 DNA follows: TGTGCCAGCAGCGGAAGGGAGGGGGAGACCCAGTACTTC.

The chain joins TRBV15 to TRBJ2-7; D tentatively fits TRBD1 or TRBD2 (5 bases each). Trimming took 4 bases from V and 0 from J, leaving 13 bases between them. This CDR3 contains 15 residues. The germline gives CDR1 LNHNV, CDR2 YYDKDF (reference sequence). CDR3 residues: CATSKDGASSYEQYF. In DNA, the CDR3 is TGTGCCACCAGCAAGGACGGGGCGAGCTCCTACGAGCAGTACTTC.

The rearrangement links TRBV12-3 or TRBV12-4 to TRBJ2-5, with D perhaps matching TRBD1 (5 bases). The CDR3 runs to 15 residues. Trimming removed 5 bases from V and 5 bases from J, with 18 bases in between. In DNA, the CDR3 is TGTGCCAGCAGTACAGCTAGGGCAGGGCGGGAGACCCAGTACTTC. Residues: CASSTARAGRETQYF.

V and J are TRBV10-3 and TRBJ2-7; the match to TRBD2 covers 7 bases. Trimming removed 9 bases from V and 0 bases from J; junction bases left unmatched: 5. Germline assignment: CDR1 ENHRY and CDR2 SYGVKD. CDR3 length: 13 residues. The CDR3 sequence is CAMGGTDSYEQYF. The CDR3, as DNA: TGTGCCATGGGGGGGACCGACTCCTACGAGCAGTACTTC.

The table lists this clonotype with many counts. This chain uses TRBV4-2 with TRBJ2-1; maybe TRBD2 (7 bases). Germline loops: CDR1 LGHNA, CDR2 YNFKEQ. V was clipped by 0 bases and J by 3 bases, with 18 bases between them. The CDR3 consists of 18 residues. CDR3 sequence: CASSQDQSLGGLYNEQFF. CDR3 nucleotide sequence: TGTGCCAGCAGCCAAGATCAGTCCCTCGGGGGGCTCTACAATGAGCAGTTCTTC.

This clonotype occurred many times. The rearrangement links TRBV10-3 to TRBJ2-1; no definite D call. V lost 2 bases to trimming and J lost 6 bases, with 8 bases between them. The germline V gene has CDR1 ENHRY and CDR2 SYGVKD. The CDR3 has 13 amino acids. CDR3 sequence (DNA): TGTGCCATCAGTGAGGGGGAAATCAATGAGCAGTTCTTC. It encodes CAISEGEINEQFF.

The rearrangement joins TRBV20-1 to TRBJ2-7; 8 bases map to TRBD2. CDR1 and CDR2 from the germline V gene are DFQATT and SNEGSKA (reference sequence). This CDR3 contains 14 residues. V dropped 5 bases and J dropped 3; count of bases not matched to a gene: 9. This CDR3 is CSAADPGTSYEQYF. The DNA of the CDR3 is TGCAGTGCTGCCGACCCCGGGACTAGCTACGAGCAGTACTTC.

The rearrangement links TRBV14 to TRBJ2-7; D possibly corresponds to TRBD1 (5 bases). The CDR3 length is 17 residues. Germline assignment: CDR1 SGHDN and CDR2 FVKESK. V gave up 1 base and J gave up 7 bases, with 23 bases separating them. As DNA, the CDR3 is TGTGCCAGCAGCCAAGGGAAATATGCAGGGTCCTACAATGAGCAGTACTTC. Translated: CASSQGKYAGSYNEQYF.

This clonotype was counted a few times. The chain has TRBV6-1 and TRBJ2-1, with 10 bases identical to TRBD2. Trimming cost V 2 bases and J 7 bases; bases outside gene matches: 5. The CDR3 is 15 amino acids. Germline CDR1 and CDR2: MNHNS and SASEGT. The CDR3 DNA reads TGTGCCAGCAGTGAATACGGACTAGCGGATAATGAGCAGTTCTTC. Its translation is CASSEYGLADNEQFF.

CDR3 DNA sequence: TGTGCCAGTAGTCCCCGGACTAGCGGAGACAATGAGCAGTTCTTC. Protein product: CASSPRTSGDNEQFF. V gene TRBV19 combines with J gene TRBJ2-1; TRBD2 aligns across 10 bases. V dropped 5 bases and J dropped 5; count of bases not matched to a gene: 6. This CDR3 contains 15 residues. Germline V gives CDR1 LNHDA, CDR2 SQIVND (reference sequence).

This clonotype appeared many times. The chain couples TRBV7-2 to TRBJ2-1; weak D call: TRBD1 (6 bases). Germline V gene lookup returns CDR1 SGHTA and CDR2 FQGNSA. This CDR3 has 15 amino acids. With 3 bases removed from V and 0 bases from J, the gap between germline ends came to 9 bases. The CDR3 coding sequence is TGTGCCAGCAGCTTGGACAGCTTCTCCTACAATGAGCAGTTCTTC. It is translated as CASSLDSFSYNEQFF.

As regards this clonotype: An end of the junction does not agree with germline; a read error may underlie this. The chain combines TRBV29-1 with TRBJ2-3; no reliable D call. The CDR3 is made up of 13 amino acids. CDR1 is SQVTM and CDR2 is ANQGSEA in the germline V gene. The CDR3 sequence: CSVGWGNADMQYF. The CDR3, as DNA: TGCAGCGTTGGTTGGGGTAATGCAGATATGCAGTATTTT.

The chain employs TRBV7-3 and TRBJ2-1; 12 positions match TRBD2. The V and J ends lost 3 bases and 7 bases, in that order; junction bases with no gene match: 7. Germline V gene data show CDR1 as SGHTA and CDR2 as FQGTGA. This CDR3 has 16 amino acids. As DNA, the CDR3 is TGTGCCAGCAGCTTGACTAGCGGGAGTACCGGGAATGAGCAGTTCTTC. Its protein is CASSLTSGSTGNEQFF.

In this sample, this clonotype turned up many times. J is TRBJ2-3 and V is TRBV29-1; TRBD2 aligns across 8 bases. Germline lookup yields CDR1 SQVTM and CDR2 ANQGSEA. The CDR3 spans 13 residues. The V gene end was trimmed by 3 bases and the J gene end by 5 bases; junction bases not matched to a gene: 4. The CDR3 loop reads CSVEFSGRDTQYF. CDR3 sequence (DNA): TGCAGCGTTGAGTTCAGCGGGAGAGATACGCAGTATTTT.

The rearrangement links TRBV27 to TRBJ2-5; TRBD2 agrees at 8 bases. From germline, CDR1 is MNHEY and CDR2 SMNVEV (reference sequence). With 9 bases clipped from V and 5 bases from J, the junction kept 11 bases outside the gene matches. The CDR3 covers 14 residues. CDR3 in amino acids: CASKPGLGSETQYF. The CDR3, as DNA: TGTGCCAGTAAGCCGGGACTAGGGTCGGAGACCCAGTACTTC.

The rearrangement uses TRBV20-1 and TRBJ2-3; D uncertain. Germline loops: CDR1 DFQATT, CDR2 SNEGSKA (reference sequence). The V end lost 3 bases, the J end lost 4 bases, and 11 bases lay between the germline ends. The CDR3 covers 13 residues. Written as DNA, the CDR3 is TGCAGTGCTAGCCGCCGCCTAGCAGATACGCAGTATTTT. Its protein is CSASRRLADTQYF.

The V and J genes are TRBV20-1 and TRBJ2-5; D call uncertain. Looked up from germline, CDR1 is DFQATT and CDR2 is SNEGSKA (reference sequence). The CDR3 is 11 residues long. V was cut by 7 bases and J by 5 bases, with 11 bases left in between. In nucleotides, the CDR3 is TGCAGTGTGGTATATGGGGAGACCCAGTACTTC. Translation: CSVVYGETQYF.